These 6 T cell receptor beta chains originate from one sample sequenced in a study of blood T cell repertoires in COVID-19. Clones were read by immunoSEQ multiplex PCR, and TCRdb kept only the in-frame ones, dropping some. In the table there are 13,000 or so clones, about three quarters of which are singletons. Sequences were obtained from peripheral blood. The receptor source for this set is a man between 60 and 75 years old with COVID-19, enrolled during active disease.

The genes are TRBV3-1 (or the pseudogene TRBV3-2) and TRBJ2-3, with 11 bases that match TRBD2. The CDR3 length is 18 residues. J lost 3 bases, V lost 1 base, and 9 bases had no gene match. Germline V gives CDR1 LGHDT, CDR2 YNNKEL (reference sequence). The CDR3 region is CASSQVLASGGTTDTQYF. The DNA for the CDR3 is TGTGCCAGCAGCCAAGTTCTTGCTAGCGGGGGGACAACAGATACGCAGTATTTT.

The chain uses TRBV5-4 and TRBJ2-7; tentative D call: TRBD2 (6 bases). This CDR3 spans 15 amino acids. Germline CDR1 and CDR2: SGHNT and YYREEE (reference sequence). Trimming cost V 4 bases and J 2 bases, with 16 bases left between them. Here the CDR3 reads CASSPGAGGPYEQYF. For the CDR3, the DNA is TGTGCCAGCAGCCCGGGAGCCGGGGGTCCCTACGAGCAGTACTTC. Using reference TRBV5-4 and TRBJ2-7 for the parts outside the CDR3, the full variable domain is ETGVTQSPTHLIKTRGQQVTLRCSSQSGHNTVSWYQQALGQGPQFIFQYYREEENGRGNFPPRFSGLQFPNYSSELNVNALELDDSALYLCASSPGAGGPYEQYFGPGTRLTVT.

The chain employs TRBV9 and TRBJ2-3; TRBD2 matches 10 bases. J was trimmed by 2 bases and V by 0 bases; bases with no gene match: 3. Germline V CDR1 and CDR2: SGDLS, YYNGEE. This CDR3 spans 16 amino acids. The CDR3 DNA reads as TGTGCCAGCAGCGTAGGGACTAGCGGATTCACAGATACGCAGTATTTT. It yields the protein CASSVGTSGFTDTQYF.

This clone showed up just a few times. The genes are TRBV7-3 and TRBJ2-2; 13 nucleotides line up with TRBD2. Germline V CDR1 and CDR2: SGHTA, FQGTGA. V was clipped by 5 bases and J by 7 bases; unmatched bases: 7. CDR3 size: 16 residues. Written as DNA, the CDR3 is TGTGCCAGCAGCATTGGACTAGCGGGAGAAAACGGGGAGCTGTTTTTT. This sequence encodes CASSIGLAGENGELFF. Drawing the rest from reference TRBV7-3 and TRBJ2-2, the complete variable domain is GAGVSQTPSNKVTEKGKYVELRCDPISGHTALYWYRQSLGQGPEFLIYFQGTGAADDSGLPNDRFFAVRPEGSVSTLKIQRTERGDSAVYLCASSIGLAGENGELFFGEGSRLTVL.

The chain combines TRBV4-1 with TRBJ1-6, with 9 nucleotides matching TRBD1. The trim removed 3 bases at V and 7 bases at J, leaving 4 bases unmatched. The germline V gene encodes CDR1 MGHRA and CDR2 YSYEKL. The CDR3 sequence is 15 residues long. This CDR3 reads CASSQIGQGNSPLHF. Written as DNA, the CDR3 is TGCGCCAGCAGCCAGATAGGACAGGGGAATTCACCCCTCCACTTT.

The CDR3 loop is CAISYSGGIQETQYF. In DNA form, the CDR3 reads TGTGCCATCAGTTATAGCGGGGGAATACAAGAGACCCAGTACTTC. The chain is built from TRBV10-3 and TRBJ2-5; 9 nucleotides line up with TRBD2. The V gene's germline CDR1 is ENHRY and CDR2 SYGVKD. The CDR3 is 15 amino acids. The trim removed 5 bases at V and 2 bases at J, leaving 6 bases unmatched.